One and the same sample provided the 11 T cell receptor beta chains below, sequenced in a study of CD8+ T cells in alopecia areata. The treatment is: oral pan-JAK inhibitor, 5-10 mg twice daily. Extraction and reverse transcription of RNA yielded cDNA as the sequencing template. Profiling relied on immunoSEQ multiplex PCR, and the TCRdb table lists in-frame clones only, not all of them. The table lists around 200,000 clones, about three fifths of them singletons. The specimen was CD4+ T cells sorted from blood, collected at week 4, from a patient treated with tofacitinib. The receptor source for this set is a human donor with alopecia areata.

The V and J genes are TRBV6-6 and TRBJ1-6; no clear D gene. The CDR3 totals 12 residues. Trimming took 8 bases from V and 5 from J, leaving 7 bases between them. Germline loops: CDR1 MNHNY, CDR2 SVGAGI (reference sequence). CDR3 protein: CASGRDNSPLHF. In nucleotides, the CDR3 is TGTGCCAGCGGTCGGGATAATTCACCCCTCCACTTT.

The chain joins TRBV5-1 to TRBJ2-3; the match to TRBD2 covers 7 bases. This CDR3 region has 17 residues. The V gene end was trimmed by 1 base and the J gene end by 2 bases; junction bases not matched to a gene: 10. The germline V gene has CDR1 SGHRS and CDR2 YFSETQ. Here the CDR3 reads CASSLLPSGPDTDTQYF. The DNA of the CDR3 is TGCGCCAGCAGCTTGTTGCCTAGCGGACCCGACACAGATACGCAGTATTTT.

V and J are TRBV30 and TRBJ2-5, with 11 bases lining up with TRBD2. The CDR3 is made up of 18 amino acids. From germline, CDR1 is GTSNPN and CDR2 SVGIG (reference sequence). Trimming took 2 bases from V and 5 from J; bases not matched to a gene: 16. The CDR3 is CAWSPTGTSGSLGETQYF. The CDR3 coding sequence is TGTGCCTGGAGTCCGACTGGGACTAGCGGATCCCTCGGGGAGACCCAGTACTTC. The variable domain in full, completed from reference TRBV30 and TRBJ2-5, reads SQTIHQWPATLVQPVGSPLSLECTVEGTSNPNLYWYRQAAGRGLQLLFYSVGIGQISSEVPQNLSASRPQDRQFILSSKKLLLSDSGFYLCAWSPTGTSGSLGETQYFGPGTRLLVL.

The chain recombines TRBV4-1 with TRBJ1-2; TRBD1 matches at 8 bases. The CDR3 extends over 18 amino acids. V trimming: 1 base; J trimming: 4 bases; junction bases outside the gene matches: 14. Germline assignment: CDR1 MGHRA and CDR2 YSYEKL. The CDR3 DNA is TGCGCCAGCAGCCAAGTAGGACAGGGCGCACTGTCGGGCTATGGCTACACCTTC. It is translated as CASSQVGQGALSGYGYTF.

This clone has only a few counts. CDR3 region: CASSLGGTNEKLFF. For the CDR3, the DNA is TGTGCCAGCAGCTTGGGGGGCACTAATGAAAAACTGTTTTTT. This chain links TRBV7-8 with TRBJ1-4; maybe TRBD1 (6 bases). Per the germline V gene, CDR1 is SGHVS and CDR2 is FQNEAQ. With 3 bases removed from V and 2 bases from J, the gap between germline ends came to 7 bases. The CDR3 length is 14 residues.

This clone came up a few times. Here the CDR3 reads CASSQVGTQSTDTQYF. CDR3 DNA: TGCGCCAGCAGCCAAGTGGGGACCCAAAGCACAGATACGCAGTATTTT. The rearrangement uses TRBV4-3 and TRBJ2-3; the D gene could be TRBD1 or TRBD2 (5 bases each). Trimming removed 1 base at V and 0 bases at J, with 11 bases between. The CDR3 sequence is 16 residues long. Germline CDR1 LGHNA, CDR2 YSLEER.

This chain uses TRBV30 with TRBJ1-3; D call uncertain. CDR1 and CDR2 from the germline V gene are GTSNPN and SVGIG (reference sequence). The ends were cut back, 2 bases at V and 0 bases at J, with 14 bases in the middle. The length of the CDR3 is 16 residues. The CDR3 region is CAWSRKGSGSGNTIYF. The CDR3 nucleotides are TGTGCCTGGAGTAGGAAAGGGTCCGGCTCTGGAAACACCATATATTTT.

This chain joins TRBV7-2 and TRBJ2-5; no clear D gene. The V end lost 2 bases, the J end lost 2 bases, and 12 bases lay between the germline ends. Per germline, CDR1 SGHTA and CDR2 FQGNSA. The CDR3 is 15 residues long. DNA for the CDR3: TGTGCCAGCAGCTTAACCCTACTACTGCAAGAGACCCAGTACTTC. It codes for CASSLTLLLQETQYF.

In its sample, this clone was seen a few times. This chain links TRBV11-2 with TRBJ2-3; 7 nucleotides align to TRBD2. Germline trimming cut 7 bases from V and 2 bases from J; bases unmatched to any gene: 9. CDR1 and CDR2 (germline): SGHAT, FQNNGV. This CDR3 is built from 15 residues. This chain's CDR3 is CASKLAAGPTDTQYF. CDR3 nucleotides: TGTGCCAGCAAGCTAGCGGCGGGACCCACAGATACGCAGTATTTT.

CDR3 nucleotide sequence: TGTGCCAGCAGCCCTAGCGCCGCGACTGTAAATGAGCAGTTCTTC. As protein: CASSPSAATVNEQFF. This chain uses TRBV5-4 with TRBJ2-1; D possibly corresponds to TRBD2 (6 bases). This CDR3 contains 15 residues. V dropped 4 bases and J dropped 7 bases, with 18 bases sitting between them. Germline V lookup: CDR1 SGHNT, CDR2 YYREEE (reference sequence).

The chain employs TRBV11-2 and TRBJ2-1; no clear D. Trimming took 1 base from V and 5 from J, leaving 6 bases between them. This CDR3 has 13 amino acids. CDR1 is SGHAT, CDR2 FQNNGV, per germline. The CDR3 loop reads CASSLGQNNEQFF. CDR3 in DNA: TGTGCCAGCAGCTTAGGCCAGAACAATGAGCAGTTCTTC.